This record concerns one T cell receptor (beta chain) sequence. Its target is unknown. CDR1 and CDR2 from the germline V gene are MGHRA and YSYEKL. The CDR3 totals 17 residues. Trimming stripped 4 bases from V and 4 bases from J, with 20 bases between. The data were taken from a study of vaccination and CD4 T cells after COVID-19. Study-level background: Overlapping peptides of the spike proteins of SARS-CoV-2, HCoV-NL63, HCoV-OC43 and HCoV-229E were used for cell stimulation.

As to treatment: roughly 10-day PBMC culture with coronavirus spike peptide pools or control peptides (ViraFEST assay). Peptide-pool expansion of antigen-specific T cells preceded TCR sequencing in ViraFEST. The Oncomine TCR Beta short-read assay sequenced DNA from cultured CD4+ T cells. TCRdb passed the PCR reads through MiXCR, listing each CDR3 protein once. The data contain some 5,900 distinct CDR3 sequences, around 56% of them singletons. J is TRBJ1-3 and V is TRBV4-1; D not resolved. Sequencing was performed on CD4+ T cells from blood, cultured in vitro. This clonotype was sampled from a human donor who had recovered from COVID-19. The CDR3 protein is CASSLPDWEPAGNTIYF. For the CDR3, the DNA is TGCGCCAGCAGCCTTCCCGACTGGGAGCCTGCGGGAAACACCATATATTTT.